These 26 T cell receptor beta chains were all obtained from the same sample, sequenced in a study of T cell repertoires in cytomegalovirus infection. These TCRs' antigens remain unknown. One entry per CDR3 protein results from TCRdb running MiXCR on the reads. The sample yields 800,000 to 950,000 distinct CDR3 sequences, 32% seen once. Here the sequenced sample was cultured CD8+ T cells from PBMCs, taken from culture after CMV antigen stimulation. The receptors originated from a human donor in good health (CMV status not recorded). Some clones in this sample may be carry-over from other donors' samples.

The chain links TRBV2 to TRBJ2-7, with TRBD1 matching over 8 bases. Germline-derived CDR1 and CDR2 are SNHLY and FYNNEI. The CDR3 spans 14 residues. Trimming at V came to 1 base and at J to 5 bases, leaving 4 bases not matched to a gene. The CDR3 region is CASSEGTGPDEQYF. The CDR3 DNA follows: TGTGCCAGCAGTGAAGGGACAGGGCCCGACGAGCAGTACTTC.

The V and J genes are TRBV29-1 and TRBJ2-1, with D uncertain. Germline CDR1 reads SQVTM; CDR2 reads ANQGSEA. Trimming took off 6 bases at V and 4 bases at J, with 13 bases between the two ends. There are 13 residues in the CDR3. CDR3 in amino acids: CSVDNSGYNEQFF. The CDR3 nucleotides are TGCAGCGTGGATAATTCAGGTTACAATGAGCAGTTCTTC.

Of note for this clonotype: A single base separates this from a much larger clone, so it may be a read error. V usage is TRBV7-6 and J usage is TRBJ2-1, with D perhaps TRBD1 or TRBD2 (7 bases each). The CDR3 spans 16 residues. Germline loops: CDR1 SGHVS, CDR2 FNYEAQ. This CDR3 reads CASSPGTAGNYNGQFF. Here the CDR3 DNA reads TGTGCCAGCAGCCCGGGGACAGCGGGGAACTACAATGGGCAGTTCTTC.

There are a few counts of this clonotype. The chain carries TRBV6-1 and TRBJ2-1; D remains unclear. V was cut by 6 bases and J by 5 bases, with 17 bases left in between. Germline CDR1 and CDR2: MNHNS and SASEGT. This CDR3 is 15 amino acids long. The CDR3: CASSFDLEFNNEQFF. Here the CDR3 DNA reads TGTGCCAGCAGCTTCGATCTAGAATTCAACAATGAGCAGTTCTTC.

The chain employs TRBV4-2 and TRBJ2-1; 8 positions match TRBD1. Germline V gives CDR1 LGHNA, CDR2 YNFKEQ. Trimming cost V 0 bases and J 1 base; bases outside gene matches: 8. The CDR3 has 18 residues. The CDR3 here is CASSQDGIQGASYNEQFF. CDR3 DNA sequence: TGTGCCAGCAGCCAAGATGGGATCCAGGGGGCTTCCTACAATGAGCAGTTCTTC.

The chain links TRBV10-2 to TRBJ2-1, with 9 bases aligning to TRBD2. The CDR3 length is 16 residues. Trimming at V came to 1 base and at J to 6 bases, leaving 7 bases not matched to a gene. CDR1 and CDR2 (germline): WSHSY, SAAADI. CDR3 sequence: CASSEYFPAGGNEQFF. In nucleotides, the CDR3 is TGCGCCAGCAGTGAGTACTTTCCAGCGGGGGGCAATGAGCAGTTCTTC.

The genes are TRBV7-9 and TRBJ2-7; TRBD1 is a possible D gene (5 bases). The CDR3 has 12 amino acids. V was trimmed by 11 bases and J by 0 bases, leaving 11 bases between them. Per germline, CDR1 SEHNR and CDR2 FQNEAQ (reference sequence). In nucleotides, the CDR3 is TGTGCCGCAGGGCGGAACTCCTACGAGCAGTACTTC. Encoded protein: CAAGRNSYEQYF.

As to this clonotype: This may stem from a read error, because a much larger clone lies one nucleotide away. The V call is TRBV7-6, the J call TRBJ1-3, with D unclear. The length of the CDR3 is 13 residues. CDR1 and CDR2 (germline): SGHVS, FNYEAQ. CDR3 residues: CANSLQPGNTIYF. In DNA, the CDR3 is TGTGCCAACAGCTTACAGCCTGGAAACACCATATATTTT.

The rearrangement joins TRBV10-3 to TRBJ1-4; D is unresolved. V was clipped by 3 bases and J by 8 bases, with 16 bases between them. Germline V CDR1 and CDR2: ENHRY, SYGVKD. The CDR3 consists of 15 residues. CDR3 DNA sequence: TGTGCCATCAGTGACCCTGACGAGGGCGAGGAAAAACTGTTTTTT. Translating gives CAISDPDEGEEKLFF.

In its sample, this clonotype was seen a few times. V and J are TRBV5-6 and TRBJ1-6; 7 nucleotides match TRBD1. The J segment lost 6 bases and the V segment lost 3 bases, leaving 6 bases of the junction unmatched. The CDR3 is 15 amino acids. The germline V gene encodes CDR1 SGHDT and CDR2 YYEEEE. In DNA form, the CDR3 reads TGTGCCAGCAGCTGGGGGACAGCCACTAATTCACCCCTCCACTTT. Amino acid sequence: CASSWGTATNSPLHF.

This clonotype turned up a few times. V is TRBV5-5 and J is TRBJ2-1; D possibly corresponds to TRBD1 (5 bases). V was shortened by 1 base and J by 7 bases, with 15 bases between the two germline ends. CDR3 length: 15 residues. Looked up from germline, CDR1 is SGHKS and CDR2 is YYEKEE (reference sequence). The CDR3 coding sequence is TGTGCCAGCAGCTTGTCTACAGGTATCGGTAATGAGCAGTTCTTC. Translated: CASSLSTGIGNEQFF.

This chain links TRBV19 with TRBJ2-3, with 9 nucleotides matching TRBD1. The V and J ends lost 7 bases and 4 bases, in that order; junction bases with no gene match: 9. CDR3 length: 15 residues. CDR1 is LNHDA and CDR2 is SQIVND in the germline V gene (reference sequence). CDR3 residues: CASTLRDRAPDTQYF. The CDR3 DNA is TGTGCCAGTACCCTCCGGGACAGGGCCCCAGATACGCAGTATTTT.

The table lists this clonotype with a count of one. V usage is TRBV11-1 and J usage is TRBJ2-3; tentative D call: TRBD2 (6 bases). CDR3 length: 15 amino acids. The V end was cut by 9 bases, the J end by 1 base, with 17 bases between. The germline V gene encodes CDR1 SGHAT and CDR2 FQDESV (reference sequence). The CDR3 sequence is CARSPPGTRTDTQYF. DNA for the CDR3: TGTGCCAGAAGCCCCCCGGGGACTCGCACAGATACGCAGTATTTT.

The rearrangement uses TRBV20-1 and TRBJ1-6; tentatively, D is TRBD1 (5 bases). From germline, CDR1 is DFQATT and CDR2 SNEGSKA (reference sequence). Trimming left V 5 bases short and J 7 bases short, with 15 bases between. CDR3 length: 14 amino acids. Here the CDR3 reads CSALGTGLNSPLHF. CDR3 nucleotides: TGCAGTGCTTTAGGCACAGGACTAAATTCACCCCTCCACTTT.

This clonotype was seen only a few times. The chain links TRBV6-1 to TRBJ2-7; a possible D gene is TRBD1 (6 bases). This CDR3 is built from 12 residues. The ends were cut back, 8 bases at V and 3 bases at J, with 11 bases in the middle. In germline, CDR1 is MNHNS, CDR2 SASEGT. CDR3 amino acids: CASGDNFYEQYV. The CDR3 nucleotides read TGTGCCAGCGGGGACAACTTCTACGAGCAGTACGTC.

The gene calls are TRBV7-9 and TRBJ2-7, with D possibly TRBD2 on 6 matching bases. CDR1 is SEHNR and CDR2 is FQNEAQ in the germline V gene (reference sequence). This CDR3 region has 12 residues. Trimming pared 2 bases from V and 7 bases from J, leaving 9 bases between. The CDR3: CASSLRAGEQYV. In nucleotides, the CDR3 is TGTGCCAGCAGCTTACGGGCGGGGGAGCAGTACGTC.

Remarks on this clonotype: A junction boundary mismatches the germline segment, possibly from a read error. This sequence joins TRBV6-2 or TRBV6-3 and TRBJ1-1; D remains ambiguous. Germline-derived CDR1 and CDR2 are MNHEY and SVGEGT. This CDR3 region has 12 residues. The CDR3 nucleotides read TGTGCCAACAGCCCTATAGCCACTGAAGCTCTCTTT. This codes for CANSPIATEALF.

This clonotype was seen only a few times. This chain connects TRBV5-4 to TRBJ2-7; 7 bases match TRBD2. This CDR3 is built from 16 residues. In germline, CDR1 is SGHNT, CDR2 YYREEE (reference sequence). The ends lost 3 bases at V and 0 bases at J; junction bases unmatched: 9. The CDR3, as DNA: TGTGCCAGCAGCTCCGCCGCGGGGGTTTCCTCCTACGAGCAGTACTTC. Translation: CASSSAAGVSSYEQYF.

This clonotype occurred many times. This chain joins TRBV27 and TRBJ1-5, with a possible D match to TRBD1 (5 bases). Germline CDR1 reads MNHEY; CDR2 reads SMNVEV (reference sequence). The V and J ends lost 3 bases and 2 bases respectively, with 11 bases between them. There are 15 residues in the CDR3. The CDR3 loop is CASSLGPGGNQPQHF. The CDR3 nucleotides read TGTGCCAGCAGTTTGGGACCGGGGGGCAATCAGCCCCAGCATTTT.

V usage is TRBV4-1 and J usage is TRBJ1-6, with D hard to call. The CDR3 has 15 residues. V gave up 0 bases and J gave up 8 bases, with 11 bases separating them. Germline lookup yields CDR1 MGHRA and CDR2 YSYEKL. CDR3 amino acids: CASSQEAAIYSPLHF. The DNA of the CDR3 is TGCGCCAGCAGCCAAGAGGCCGCCATATATTCACCCCTCCACTTT.

The CDR3 loop is CASSQDMGPPTNEKLFF. The CDR3 nucleotides are TGCGCCAGCAGCCAAGATATGGGACCTCCAACTAATGAAAAACTGTTTTTT. The chain is built from TRBV4-1 and TRBJ1-4; a possible D gene is TRBD1 (5 bases). Trimming stripped 0 bases from V and 0 bases from J, with 11 bases between. Germline CDR1 MGHRA, CDR2 YSYEKL. This CDR3 region has 17 residues.

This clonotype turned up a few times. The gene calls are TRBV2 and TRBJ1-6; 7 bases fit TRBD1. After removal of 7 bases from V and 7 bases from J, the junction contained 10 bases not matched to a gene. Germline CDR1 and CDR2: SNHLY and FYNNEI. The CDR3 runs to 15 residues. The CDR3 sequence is CASKDPGQINSPLHF. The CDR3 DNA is TGTGCCAGCAAGGATCCGGGACAGATCAATTCACCCCTCCACTTT.

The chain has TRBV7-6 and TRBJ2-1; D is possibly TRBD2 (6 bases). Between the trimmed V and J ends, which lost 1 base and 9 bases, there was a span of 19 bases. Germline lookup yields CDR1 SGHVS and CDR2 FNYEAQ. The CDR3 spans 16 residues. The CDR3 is CASSLGLALREGEQFF. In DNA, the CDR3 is TGTGCCAGCAGCTTAGGGCTAGCGCTAAGAGAGGGTGAGCAGTTCTTC.

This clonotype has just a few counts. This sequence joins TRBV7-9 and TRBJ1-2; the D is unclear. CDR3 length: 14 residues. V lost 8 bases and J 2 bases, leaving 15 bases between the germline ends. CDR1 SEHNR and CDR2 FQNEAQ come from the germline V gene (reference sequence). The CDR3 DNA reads TGTGCCAGCGATTCTAGGGAAATCAACTATGGCTACACCTTC. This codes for CASDSREINYGYTF.

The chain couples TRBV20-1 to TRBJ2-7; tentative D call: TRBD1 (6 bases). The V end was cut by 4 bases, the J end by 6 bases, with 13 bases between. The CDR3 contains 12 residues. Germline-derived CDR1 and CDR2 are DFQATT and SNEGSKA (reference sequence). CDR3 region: CSATGQTGEQYV. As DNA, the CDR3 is TGCAGTGCTACCGGACAGACGGGCGAGCAGTACGTC.

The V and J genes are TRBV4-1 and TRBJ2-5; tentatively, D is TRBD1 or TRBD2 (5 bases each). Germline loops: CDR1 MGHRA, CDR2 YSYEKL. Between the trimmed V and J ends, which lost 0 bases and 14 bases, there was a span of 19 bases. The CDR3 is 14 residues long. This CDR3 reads CASSQDGVGPHVYF. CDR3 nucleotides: TGCGCCAGCAGCCAAGACGGGGTGGGACCCCACGTCTACTTC.